This record looks at one TCR beta chain sequence and its context. What it binds is unknown. Generated by immunoSEQ multiplex PCR, the TCRdb table keeps only in-frame clones and is missing some. The data contain about 160,000 clones, about 90% of them singletons. The data belong to a study of cytomegalovirus exposure and HLA in healthy donors. Across the whole study: The 130 or so validation repertoires, a later analysis reported, used the same platform as the 650 to 800 repertoires from the first cohort.

CDR1 and CDR2 from the germline V gene are LNHNV and YYDKDF (reference sequence). CDR3 size: 15 residues. The V gene end was trimmed by 1 base and the J gene end by 3 bases; junction bases not matched to a gene: 5. Broader study findings: The classifier was said to identify cytomegalovirus status with high specificity and sensitivity. Rare TCR sequences dominated, though some public TCRs recurred in many donors.

This sequence joins TRBV15 and TRBJ2-7; 8 nucleotides agree with TRBD1. This TCR came from a man aged 18 to 29 in good health and CMV-seropositive. Sequenced input: PBMCs. The CDR3: CATSRGSGGYYEQYF. The CDR3, as DNA: TGTGCCACCAGCAGAGGATCAGGGGGCTACTACGAGCAGTACTTC.